This TCR beta chain was observed in a study of glioma-infiltrating T cells. Findings and limits, study-wide: Tissue-blood divergence was below expectation in non-neoplastic patients, above in gliomas.

Amplification of TCR alpha and beta CDR3 regions from RNA used iRepertoire nested multiplex PCR. For one-step reverse transcription and amplification, roughly 95-450 ng of tissue mRNA or PBMC total RNA was used. TCRdb analysed the multiplex PCR reads with MiXCR anew, one entry per CDR3 protein. The sample has tens of thousands of distinct CDR3 sequences, about 40% seen once; the top ten hold around two fifths. Unmatched junction bases numbered 10, after V lost 6 bases and J lost 4 bases. The CDR3 runs 16 residues. Germline-derived CDR1 and CDR2 are MNHNS and SASEGT. A note on this clonotype: Its target is unknown.

The J gene is TRBJ1-2, the V gene TRBV6-1, with 11 positions matching TRBD1. The sequenced sample was glioma tissue, nonneoplastic brain tissue, or PBMCs (not recorded which). The clonotype originates from a human donor with low-grade glioma or glioblastoma, undergoing nonglioma brain surgery, or in good health (not recorded which). DNA of the CDR3: TGTGCCAGCAGGGCAGGACAGGGGGCGCGTGGCTATGGCTACACCTTC. Its translation: CASRAGQGARGYGYTF.